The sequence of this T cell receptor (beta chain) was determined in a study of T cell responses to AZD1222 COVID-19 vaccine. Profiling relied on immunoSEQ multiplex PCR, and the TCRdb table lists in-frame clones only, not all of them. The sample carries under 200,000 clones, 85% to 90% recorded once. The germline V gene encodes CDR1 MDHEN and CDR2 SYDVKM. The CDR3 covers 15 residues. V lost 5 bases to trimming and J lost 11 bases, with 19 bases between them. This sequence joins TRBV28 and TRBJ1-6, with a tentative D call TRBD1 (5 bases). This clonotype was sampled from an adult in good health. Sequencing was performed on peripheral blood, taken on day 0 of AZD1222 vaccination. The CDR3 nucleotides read TGTGCCAGCAGTCCCCCGGGGCCGAGTATAGCACCCCTCCACTTT. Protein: CASSPPGPSIAPLHF.